The 2 T cell receptor beta chains reported below all come from one sample, sequenced in a study of shared clonotypes between healthy human individuals. As defined, naive CD8 cells were CD45RO-negative and positively selected for CCR7, with terminally differentiated effector memory CD45RA+ cells excluded. Profiling relied on immunoSEQ multiplex PCR, and the TCRdb table lists in-frame clones only, not all of them. This sample has 660,000 or so clones, with about 96% found just once. Sequencing was carried out using naive CD8+ T cells sorted from blood. These receptor sequences come from a young woman in good health.

With respect to this clone: The sample has other DNA sequences that encode this CDR3 too. V is TRBV28 and J is TRBJ2-7; D is unresolved. Germline lookup yields CDR1 MDHEN and CDR2 SYDVKM. The ends were cut back, 5 bases at V and 0 bases at J, with 2 bases in the middle. This CDR3 spans 11 amino acids. The CDR3 nucleotides are TGTGCCAGCAGTCGCTCCTACGAGCAGTACTTC. Protein: CASSRSYEQYF.

This rearrangement joins TRBV9 to TRBJ2-7; the D gene is possibly TRBD1 (6 bases). Trimming pared 4 bases from V and 4 bases from J, leaving 15 bases between. Germline-derived CDR1 and CDR2 are SGDLS and YYNGEE. The CDR3 has 14 residues. In DNA form, the CDR3 reads TGTGCCAGCAGCCCACGGACAGAGAGTTACGAGCAGTACTTC. This encodes CASSPRTESYEQYF. The variable domain in full, completed from reference TRBV9 and TRBJ2-7, reads DSGVTQTPKHLITATGQRVTLRCSPRSGDLSVYWYQQSLDQGLQFLIQYYNGEERAKGNILERFSAQQFPDLHSELNLSSLELGDSALYFCASSPRTESYEQYFGPGTRLTVT.